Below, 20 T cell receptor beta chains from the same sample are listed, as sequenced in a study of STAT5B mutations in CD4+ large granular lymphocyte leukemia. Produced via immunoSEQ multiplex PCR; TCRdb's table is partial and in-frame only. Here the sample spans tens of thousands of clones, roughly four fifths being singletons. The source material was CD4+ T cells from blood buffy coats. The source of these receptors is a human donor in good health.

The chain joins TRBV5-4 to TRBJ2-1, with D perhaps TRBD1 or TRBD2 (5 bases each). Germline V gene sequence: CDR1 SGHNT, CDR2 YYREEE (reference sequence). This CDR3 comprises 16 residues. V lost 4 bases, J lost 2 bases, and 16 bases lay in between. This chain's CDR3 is CASSTRGTLTYNEQFF. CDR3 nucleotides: TGTGCCAGCAGCACCCGAGGGACCCTTACCTACAATGAGCAGTTCTTC.

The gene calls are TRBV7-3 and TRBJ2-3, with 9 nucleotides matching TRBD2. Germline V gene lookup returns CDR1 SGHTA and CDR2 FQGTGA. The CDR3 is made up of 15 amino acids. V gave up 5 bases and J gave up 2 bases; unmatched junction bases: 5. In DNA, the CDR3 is TGTGCCAGCAGCATCGGGACTAGCCACACAGATACGCAGTATTTT. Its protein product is CASSIGTSHTDTQYF.

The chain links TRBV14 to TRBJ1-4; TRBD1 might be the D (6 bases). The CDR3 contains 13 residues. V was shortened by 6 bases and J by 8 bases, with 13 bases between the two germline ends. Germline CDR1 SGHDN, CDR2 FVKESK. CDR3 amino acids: CASRKQGGEKLFF. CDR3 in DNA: TGTGCCAGCAGGAAACAGGGAGGAGAAAAACTGTTTTTT.

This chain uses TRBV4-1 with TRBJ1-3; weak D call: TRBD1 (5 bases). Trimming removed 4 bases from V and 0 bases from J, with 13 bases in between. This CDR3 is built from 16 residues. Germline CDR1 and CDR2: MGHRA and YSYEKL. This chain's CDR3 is CASSPGGTASGNTIYF. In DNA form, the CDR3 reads TGCGCCAGCAGCCCCGGGGGTACAGCCTCTGGAAACACCATATATTTT.

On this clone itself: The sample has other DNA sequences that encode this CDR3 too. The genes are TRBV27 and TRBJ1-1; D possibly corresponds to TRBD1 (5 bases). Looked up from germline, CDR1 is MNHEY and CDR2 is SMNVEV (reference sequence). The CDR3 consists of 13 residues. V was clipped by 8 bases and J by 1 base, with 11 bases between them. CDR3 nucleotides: TGTGCCAGCTCACTGGGACGGAACACTGAAGCTTTCTTT. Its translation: CASSLGRNTEAFF.

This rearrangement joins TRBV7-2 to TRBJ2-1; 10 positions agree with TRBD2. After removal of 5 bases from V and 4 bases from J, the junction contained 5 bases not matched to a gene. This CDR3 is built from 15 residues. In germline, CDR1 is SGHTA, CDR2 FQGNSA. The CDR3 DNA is TGTGCCAGCAGCCCCGGGACTAGCGTATACAATGAGCAGTTCTTC. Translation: CASSPGTSVYNEQFF. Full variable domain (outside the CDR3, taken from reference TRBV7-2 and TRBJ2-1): GAGVSQSPSNKVTEKGKDVELRCDPISGHTALYWYRQSLGQGLEFLIYFQGNSAPDKSGLPSDRFSAERTGGSVSTLTIQRTQQEDSAVYLCASSPGTSVYNEQFFGPGTRLTVL.

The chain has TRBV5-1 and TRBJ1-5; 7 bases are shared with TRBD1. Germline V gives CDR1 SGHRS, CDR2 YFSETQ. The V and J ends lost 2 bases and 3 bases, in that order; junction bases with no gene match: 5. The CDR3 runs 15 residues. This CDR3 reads CASSFFTGVNQPQHF. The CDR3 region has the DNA TGCGCCAGCAGCTTTTTTACAGGGGTCAATCAGCCCCAGCATTTT.

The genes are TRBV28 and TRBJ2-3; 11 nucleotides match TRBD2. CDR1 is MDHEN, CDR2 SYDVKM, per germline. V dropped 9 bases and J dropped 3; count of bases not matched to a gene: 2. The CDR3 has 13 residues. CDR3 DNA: TGTGCCAGTCTAGCGGGGGGTACAGATACGCAGTATTTT. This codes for CASLAGGTDTQYF.

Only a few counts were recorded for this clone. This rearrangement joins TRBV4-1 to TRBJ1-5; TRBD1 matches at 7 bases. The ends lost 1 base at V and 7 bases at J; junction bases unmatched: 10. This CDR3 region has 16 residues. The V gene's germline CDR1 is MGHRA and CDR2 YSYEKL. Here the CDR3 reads CASSQGEGGPGQPQHF. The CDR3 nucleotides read TGCGCCAGCAGCCAAGGAGAAGGGGGCCCGGGGCAGCCCCAGCATTTT.

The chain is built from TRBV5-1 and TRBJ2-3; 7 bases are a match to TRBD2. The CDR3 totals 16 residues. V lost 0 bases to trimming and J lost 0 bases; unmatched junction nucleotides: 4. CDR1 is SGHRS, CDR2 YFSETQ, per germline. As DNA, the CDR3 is TGCGCCAGCAGCTTGGGCAGCGGGGCTAGCACAGATACGCAGTATTTT. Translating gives CASSLGSGASTDTQYF.

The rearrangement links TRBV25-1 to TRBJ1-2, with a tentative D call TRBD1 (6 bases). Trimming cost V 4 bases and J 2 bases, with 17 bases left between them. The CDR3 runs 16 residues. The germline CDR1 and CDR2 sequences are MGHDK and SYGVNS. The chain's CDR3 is CASSADTGTSNYGYTF. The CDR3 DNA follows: TGTGCCAGCAGTGCCGATACCGGGACATCCAACTATGGCTACACCTTC.

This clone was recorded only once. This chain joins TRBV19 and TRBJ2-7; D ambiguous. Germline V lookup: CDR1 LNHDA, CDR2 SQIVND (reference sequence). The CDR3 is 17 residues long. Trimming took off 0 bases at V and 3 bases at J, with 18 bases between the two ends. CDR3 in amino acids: CASSIDPREAGRYEQYF. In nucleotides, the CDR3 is TGTGCCAGTAGTATAGATCCTCGCGAGGCAGGACGCTACGAGCAGTACTTC. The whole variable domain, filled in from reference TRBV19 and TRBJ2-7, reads DGGITQSPKYLFRKEGQNVTLSCEQNLNHDAMYWYRQDPGQGLRLIYYSQIVNDFQKGDIAEGYSVSREKKESFPLTVTSAQKNPTAFYLCASSIDPREAGRYEQYFGPGTRLTVT.

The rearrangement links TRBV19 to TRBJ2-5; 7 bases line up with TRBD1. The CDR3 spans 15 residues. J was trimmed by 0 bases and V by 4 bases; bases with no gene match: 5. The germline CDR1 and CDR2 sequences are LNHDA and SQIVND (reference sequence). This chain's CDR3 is CASSKGGLYQETQYF. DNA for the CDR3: TGTGCCAGTAGTAAAGGGGGCCTGTACCAAGAGACCCAGTACTTC.

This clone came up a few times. CDR3: CAWSVLGPAEAFF. The CDR3 bases are TGTGCCTGGAGTGTACTAGGGCCCGCTGAAGCTTTCTTT. The rearrangement joins TRBV30 to TRBJ1-1, with no clear D. The germline gives CDR1 GTSNPN, CDR2 SVGIG (reference sequence). The CDR3 length is 13 residues. V lost 0 bases and J 6 bases, leaving 11 bases between the germline ends.

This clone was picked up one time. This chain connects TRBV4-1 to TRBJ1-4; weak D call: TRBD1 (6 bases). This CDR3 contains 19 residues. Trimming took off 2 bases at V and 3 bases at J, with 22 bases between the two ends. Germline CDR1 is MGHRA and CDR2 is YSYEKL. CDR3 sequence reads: CASSQKQGLRPEANEKLFF. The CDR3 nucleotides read TGCGCCAGCAGCCAAAAACAGGGACTAAGGCCTGAGGCTAATGAAAAACTGTTTTTT.

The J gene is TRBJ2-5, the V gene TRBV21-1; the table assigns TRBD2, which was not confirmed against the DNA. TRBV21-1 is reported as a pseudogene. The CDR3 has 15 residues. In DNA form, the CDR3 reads TGTGCCAGCAGCACCTACCGCGGGATCCAAGAGACCCAGTACTTC. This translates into CASSTYRGIQETQYF.

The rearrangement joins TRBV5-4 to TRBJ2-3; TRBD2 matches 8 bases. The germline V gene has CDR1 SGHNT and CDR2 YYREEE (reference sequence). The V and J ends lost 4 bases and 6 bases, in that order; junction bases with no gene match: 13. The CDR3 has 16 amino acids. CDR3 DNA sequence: TGTGCCAGCAGCCCTCGGACTAGCTCTGGACTGGATACGCAGTATTTT. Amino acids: CASSPRTSSGLDTQYF.

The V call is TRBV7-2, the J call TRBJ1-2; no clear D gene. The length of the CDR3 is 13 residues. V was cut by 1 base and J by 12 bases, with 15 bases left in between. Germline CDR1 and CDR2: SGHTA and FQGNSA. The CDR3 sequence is CASSLDPSSGNTF. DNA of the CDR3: TGTGCCAGCAGCTTAGATCCGAGTAGTGGAAACACCTTC.

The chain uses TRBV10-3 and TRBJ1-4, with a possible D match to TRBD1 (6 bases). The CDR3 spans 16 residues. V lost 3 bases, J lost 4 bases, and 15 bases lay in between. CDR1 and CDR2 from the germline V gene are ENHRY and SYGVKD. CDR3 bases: TGTGCCATCAGTGAAATGTCCAGGGGCATTAATGAAAAACTGTTTTTT. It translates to CAISEMSRGINEKLFF.

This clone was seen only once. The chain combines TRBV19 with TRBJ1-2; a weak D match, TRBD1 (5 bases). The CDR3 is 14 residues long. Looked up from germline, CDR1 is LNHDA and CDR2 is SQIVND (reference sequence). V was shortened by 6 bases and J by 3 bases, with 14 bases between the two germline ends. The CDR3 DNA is TGTGCCAGTAGGATTCTCGGGGGTCACTATGGCTACACCTTC. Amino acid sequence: CASRILGGHYGYTF. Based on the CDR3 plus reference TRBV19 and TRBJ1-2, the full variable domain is DGGITQSPKYLFRKEGQNVTLSCEQNLNHDAMYWYRQDPGQGLRLIYYSQIVNDFQKGDIAEGYSVSREKKESFPLTVTSAQKNPTAFYLCASRILGGHYGYTFGSGTRLTVV.